What follows are 3 T cell receptor beta chains derived from one specimen sequenced in a study of T-cell memory formation after mild COVID-19. TCRdb reprocessed the 5' RACE reads via MiXCR and lists one record per CDR3 protein. The sample has hundreds of thousands of distinct CDR3 sequences, roughly 18% seen once. Input material: PBMCs or a T cell subset sorted from them (not recorded which). The source of these receptors is an adult woman who had mild COVID-19 (a few samples of this study predate the infection). Cell type and time point are not known.

A few counts support this clonotype. CDR3 bases: TGTGCCAGTAGTTTAAAACCCACGGGACAGGGAGGCTATGGCTACACCTTC. Its translation: CASSLKPTGQGGYGYTF. The genes are TRBV19 and TRBJ1-2, with 9 bases that match TRBD1. J lost 4 bases, V lost 5 bases, and 14 bases had no gene match. This CDR3 has 17 residues. Germline assignment: CDR1 LNHDA and CDR2 SQIVND (reference sequence).

This clonotype showed up just a few times. The rearrangement joins TRBV5-1 to TRBJ1-1; D is unclear. The V gene's germline CDR1 is SGHRS and CDR2 YFSETQ. The CDR3 loop spans 14 amino acids. Between the trimmed V and J ends, which lost 1 base and 2 bases, there was a span of 9 bases. CDR3 nucleotides: TGCGCCAGCAGCTTGCCCGGGAGCAACACTGAAGCTTTCTTT. It translates to CASSLPGSNTEAFF.

This clonotype was seen a handful of times. The chain combines TRBV5-1 with TRBJ2-1, with TRBD2 identical over 8 bases. Trimming cost V 7 bases and J 4 bases; bases outside gene matches: 10. Per the germline V gene, CDR1 is SGHRS and CDR2 is YFSETQ. The CDR3 spans 15 residues. CDR3 bases: TGCGCCAGCGGGGCGATCGCGGGGGGTTACAATGAGCAGTTCTTC. Translation: CASGAIAGGYNEQFF.